This TCR beta chain comes out of a study of cytomegalovirus exposure and HLA in healthy donors. In the study overall: Drawn from HLA-typed donors, tens of millions of unique TCRs were held in an early data release.

13 Jbeta primers and 60 Vbeta primers were used for the PCR. Profiled with immunoSEQ multiplex PCR; TCRdb holds only in-frame clones, not every one. The profile shows roughly 99,000 clones, around 77% of them singletons. Study-wide results and limits: Sequences of the TCR beta chain were said to predict the HLA-A and HLA-B alleles of most subjects accurately.

As concerns this clone: The antigen is undetermined.

The CDR3 loop spans 14 amino acids. V was pared by 5 bases and J by 2 bases, with 12 bases between. The germline V gene encodes CDR1 GTSNPN and CDR2 SVGIG (reference sequence). The source is a male donor in good health and CMV-seronegative. Sequenced input: PBMCs. This chain joins TRBV30 and TRBJ2-2; D possibly corresponds to TRBD1 (5 bases). CDR3 residues: CAWSRGENTGELFF. The CDR3 region has the DNA TGTGCCTGGTCAAGGGGCGAAAACACCGGGGAGCTGTTTTTT.